What follows are 32 T cell receptor beta chains derived from one specimen sequenced in a study of cytomegalovirus exposure and HLA in healthy donors. Clones were read by immunoSEQ multiplex PCR, and TCRdb kept only the in-frame ones, dropping some. Of 250,000 to 300,000 clones listed, approximately 83% are singletons. Sequenced material: PBMCs. The receptors here all came from a young woman in good health and CMV-seronegative.

J is TRBJ1-2 and V is TRBV5-5; D is possibly TRBD1 (5 bases). Trimming removed 4 bases at V and 2 bases at J, with 12 bases between. This CDR3 region has 14 residues. Germline V gives CDR1 SGHKS, CDR2 YYEKEE (reference sequence). The CDR3 spells CASSLPPGNYGYTF. CDR3 nucleotides: TGTGCCAGCAGCCTGCCGCCAGGGAACTATGGCTACACCTTC.

The CDR3 DNA reads TGTGCCAGCAGACCTCGGGGGGGAATAAACACTGAAGCTTTCTTT. Translated, it gives CASRPRGGINTEAFF. The chain joins TRBV6-5 to TRBJ1-1, with D maybe TRBD1 (5 bases). This CDR3 spans 15 amino acids. Per germline, CDR1 MNHEY and CDR2 SVGAGI. V was pared by 6 bases and J by 2 bases, with 16 bases between.

This chain connects TRBV5-1 to TRBJ2-3; weak D call: TRBD2 (5 bases). The ends were cut back, 7 bases at V and 0 bases at J, with 18 bases in the middle. This CDR3 contains 16 residues. Germline V lookup: CDR1 SGHRS, CDR2 YFSETQ. The CDR3 spells CASSPSGSGSTDTQYF. CDR3 nucleotide sequence: TGCGCCAGCTCCCCCTCGGGAAGCGGAAGCACAGATACGCAGTATTTT.

This clone was seen only once. V is TRBV30 and J is TRBJ1-4, with D possibly matching TRBD1 (5 bases). The CDR3 is 15 residues long. V was clipped by 1 base and J by 6 bases, with 15 bases between them. Germline CDR1 and CDR2: GTSNPN and SVGIG (reference sequence). CDR3 coding DNA: TGTGCCTGGAGTGATGGCCAAGGGGAAGATGAAAAACTGTTTTTT. Residues: CAWSDGQGEDEKLFF.

This sequence joins TRBV28 and TRBJ1-1; D possibly corresponds to TRBD1 (6 bases). The germline V gene has CDR1 MDHEN and CDR2 SYDVKM. The V end lost 7 bases, the J end lost 1 base, and 13 bases lay between the germline ends. The length of the CDR3 is 14 residues. This CDR3 reads CASTPGQTNTEAFF. As DNA, the CDR3 is TGTGCCAGCACCCCCGGACAGACGAACACTGAAGCTTTCTTT.

The gene calls are TRBV6-4 and TRBJ2-2; 8 bases agree with TRBD2. The junction had 4 bases not matched to a gene; V was cut back by 9 bases and J by 4 bases. CDR3 size: 13 residues. Per the germline V gene, CDR1 is MRHNA and CDR2 is SNTAGT. In nucleotides, the CDR3 is TGTGCCAGTCAGACTAGCGCCACCGGGGAGCTGTTTTTT. Amino acids: CASQTSATGELFF.

V gene TRBV6-1 combines with J gene TRBJ2-7; 10 bases are shared with TRBD1. After removal of 7 bases from V and 6 bases from J, the junction contained 6 bases not matched to a gene. Germline CDR1 is MNHNS and CDR2 is SASEGT. The CDR3 length is 13 residues. The CDR3 region has the DNA TGTGCCAGCAAATGGGGGACAGGGGTCGAGCAGTACTTC. Protein: CASKWGTGVEQYF.

With regard to this clone: Mismatch with germline at one junction end may stem from a read error. The chain is built from TRBV4-1 and TRBJ1-2, with D perhaps matching TRBD1 (5 bases). Germline CDR1 reads MGHRA; CDR2 reads YSYEKL. The CDR3 consists of 14 residues. CDR3 in DNA: TGCGCCAGCAGCCAAGGAAAAGGGGACTACGGCTACACCTTC. This gives the protein CASSQGKGDYGYTF.

This clone was observed a handful of times. V and J are TRBV23-1 and TRBJ1-2; 10 nucleotides match TRBD1. TRBV23-1 has ORF status, its function being uncertain. V dropped 5 bases and J dropped 4; count of bases not matched to a gene: 13. The CDR3 is 17 amino acids. CDR3 loop: CASSFQTGGNESYGYTF. CDR3 bases: TGCGCCAGCAGTTTCCAGACAGGGGGCAATGAGTCCTATGGCTACACCTTC.

The chain has TRBV9 and TRBJ1-3; 7 bases agree with TRBD1. The CDR3 runs to 15 residues. V lost 4 bases, J lost 2 bases, and 6 bases stayed unmatched. The V gene's germline CDR1 is SGDLS and CDR2 YYNGEE. The chain's CDR3 is CASSPGTAPGNTIYF. In DNA, the CDR3 is TGTGCCAGCAGCCCAGGGACAGCCCCTGGAAACACCATATATTTT.

This sequence joins TRBV5-6 and TRBJ2-3; no firm D call. The CDR3 spans 13 residues. Germline V gene data show CDR1 as SGHDT and CDR2 as YYEEEE. The V end was cut by 6 bases, the J end by 2 bases, with 10 bases between. The CDR3 loop is CASKRENTDTQYF. As DNA, the CDR3 is TGTGCCAGCAAGAGAGAGAACACAGATACGCAGTATTTT.

The chain carries TRBV10-3 and TRBJ2-3; 9 positions match TRBD2. V trimming: 7 bases; J trimming: 6 bases; junction bases outside the gene matches: 11. This CDR3 has 15 residues. Germline V gene sequence: CDR1 ENHRY, CDR2 SYGVKD. This chain's CDR3 is CAITPGGGAWDTQYF. CDR3 bases: TGTGCCATCACCCCCGGCGGGGGGGCCTGGGATACGCAGTATTTT.

A word on this clone: Other DNA sequences in the sample encode the same CDR3. In nucleotides, the CDR3 is TGTGCCAGCAGCTTAACAGGGGGCAATCAGCCCCAGCATTTT. Translation: CASSLTGGNQPQHF. This chain connects TRBV7-2 to TRBJ1-5, with TRBD1 identical over 7 bases. With V trimmed by 2 bases and J by 2 bases, 0 bases remained unmatched. Germline CDR1 is SGHTA and CDR2 is FQGNSA. This CDR3 comprises 14 residues.

The gene calls are TRBV27 and TRBJ1-1, with 8 nucleotides matching TRBD1. V dropped 5 bases and J dropped 5; count of bases not matched to a gene: 7. CDR1 MNHEY and CDR2 SMNVEV come from the germline V gene (reference sequence). CDR3 length equals 14 residues. CDR3: CASSPQGASTEAFF. In DNA form, the CDR3 reads TGTGCCAGCAGTCCCCAGGGGGCGAGTACTGAAGCTTTCTTT.

The CDR3: CASSSGSGYEQYF. CDR3 DNA sequence: TGTGCCAGCAGCTCCGGGAGTGGCTACGAGCAGTACTTC. The J gene is TRBJ2-7, the V gene TRBV6-5; weak D call: TRBD2 (6 bases). The CDR3 covers 13 residues. Deletions cut 6 bases from V and 3 bases from J, with 12 bases between. Per the germline V gene, CDR1 is MNHEY and CDR2 is SVGAGI.

V gene TRBV29-1 combines with J gene TRBJ2-7; possibly TRBD2 for D (5 bases). The CDR3 totals 14 residues. The germline V gene encodes CDR1 SQVTM and CDR2 ANQGSEA. Trimming took off 2 bases at V and 2 bases at J, with 13 bases between the two ends. CDR3 DNA sequence: TGCAGCGTTGAAAGTTTTAGCGTCCCCTACGAGCAGTACTTC. Protein sequence: CSVESFSVPYEQYF.

CDR3 loop: CASSTLRTDNEQFF. For the CDR3, the DNA is TGTGCCAGCAGTACGCTTAGGACAGACAATGAGCAGTTCTTC. This sequence joins TRBV6-6 and TRBJ2-1; perhaps TRBD1 as D (6 bases). The germline CDR1 and CDR2 sequences are MNHNY and SVGAGI (reference sequence). The CDR3 is 14 residues long. V lost 5 bases to trimming and J lost 5 bases, with 13 bases between them.

This sequence joins TRBV9 and TRBJ2-3, with D unclear. The germline gives CDR1 SGDLS, CDR2 YYNGEE. The germline V and J ends were trimmed by 3 bases and 0 bases, with 11 bases remaining between them. This CDR3 contains 15 residues. As DNA, the CDR3 is TGTGCCAGCAGCGCCCTCGGTAGTAGCACAGATACGCAGTATTTT. Protein sequence: CASSALGSSTDTQYF.

The gene calls are TRBV4-1 and TRBJ1-1; a weak D match, TRBD1 (6 bases). V lost 1 base, J lost 5 bases, and 11 bases lay in between. The CDR3 has 14 residues. In germline, CDR1 is MGHRA, CDR2 YSYEKL. DNA of the CDR3: TGCGCCAGCAGCCAAGCCACAGGGAAGACTGAAGCTTTCTTT. Its protein is CASSQATGKTEAFF.

CDR3 loop: CASSQDQGLNSPLHF. The DNA for the CDR3 is TGCGCCAGCAGCCAAGATCAGGGGCTGAATTCACCCCTCCACTTT. V usage is TRBV4-3 and J usage is TRBJ1-6; perhaps TRBD1 as D (6 bases). CDR1 is LGHNA, CDR2 YSLEER, per germline. Trimming removed 0 bases from V and 7 bases from J, with 10 bases in between. The CDR3 is 15 residues long.

V usage is TRBV28 and J usage is TRBJ2-3; perhaps TRBD1 as D (5 bases). V gave up 3 bases and J gave up 8 bases, with 6 bases separating them. Germline CDR1 MDHEN, CDR2 SYDVKM. The CDR3 has 11 amino acids. CDR3 amino acids: CASSFQGTQYF. The CDR3 nucleotides are TGTGCCAGCAGTTTTCAGGGTACGCAGTATTTT.

The CDR3 DNA sequence: TGCAGCGCAACCCGGGACAGGGCTTTTTTGGATACGCAGTATTTT. This encodes CSATRDRAFLDTQYF. The chain couples TRBV29-1 to TRBJ2-3; 9 bases are a match to TRBD1. J lost 6 bases, V lost 7 bases, and 14 bases had no gene match. This CDR3 spans 15 amino acids. Germline V gene sequence: CDR1 SQVTM, CDR2 ANQGSEA.

The genes are TRBV19 and TRBJ1-1; 11 bases match TRBD1. The CDR3 runs to 15 residues. Germline loops: CDR1 LNHDA, CDR2 SQIVND (reference sequence). Unmatched junction bases numbered 9, after V lost 8 bases and J lost 4 bases. This CDR3 reads CASRRDRGNPTEAFF. In DNA form, the CDR3 reads TGTGCCAGTCGCCGGGACAGGGGGAACCCCACTGAAGCTTTCTTT. Full variable domain (outside the CDR3, taken from reference TRBV19 and TRBJ1-1): DGGITQSPKYLFRKEGQNVTLSCEQNLNHDAMYWYRQDPGQGLRLIYYSQIVNDFQKGDIAEGYSVSREKKESFPLTVTSAQKNPTAFYLCASRRDRGNPTEAFFGQGTRLTVV.

This clone occurred a few times. V gene TRBV29-1 combines with J gene TRBJ1-1; D ambiguous. Trimming removed 4 bases from V and 1 base from J, with 4 bases in between. CDR3 length equals 11 residues. CDR1 and CDR2 (germline): SQVTM, ANQGSEA. The CDR3 sequence: CSVGQNTEAFF. The CDR3 coding sequence is TGCAGCGTTGGACAGAACACTGAAGCTTTCTTT.

The gene calls are TRBV6-1 and TRBJ2-3; 7 bases match TRBD2. Germline V gene data show CDR1 as MNHNS and CDR2 as SASEGT. The ends lost 6 bases at V and 4 bases at J; junction bases unmatched: 4. The CDR3 totals 13 residues. CDR3 nucleotides: TGTGCCAGCAGGGTCCTAGCGGCAGATACGCAGTATTTT. Translation gives CASRVLAADTQYF.

This chain uses TRBV7-9 with TRBJ1-1, with 9 positions matching TRBD1. Germline V lookup: CDR1 SEHNR, CDR2 FQNEAQ (reference sequence). Trimming took 5 bases from V and 3 from J; bases not matched to a gene: 7. This CDR3 comprises 15 residues. The CDR3 sequence: CASSRGQGRHTEAFF. In DNA, the CDR3 is TGTGCCAGCAGCAGAGGACAGGGGAGGCACACTGAAGCTTTCTTT.

This clone was observed a single time. The chain recombines TRBV28 with TRBJ1-2, with D tentatively TRBD1 (6 bases). Germline loops: CDR1 MDHEN, CDR2 SYDVKM. There are 11 residues in the CDR3. Trimming pared 3 bases from V and 8 bases from J, leaving 7 bases between. The chain's CDR3 is CASSFGQGYTF. CDR3 bases: TGTGCCAGCAGTTTTGGACAGGGCTACACCTTC.

The J gene is TRBJ1-2, the V gene TRBV5-6; D unclear. This CDR3 spans 14 amino acids. Trimming took 4 bases from V and 0 from J, leaving 10 bases between them. The germline CDR1 and CDR2 sequences are SGHDT and YYEEEE. The CDR3 region has the DNA TGTGCCAGCAGCCGGTACCGGGCTAACTATGGCTACACCTTC. It specifies CASSRYRANYGYTF.

This clone was seen a handful of times. The chain recombines TRBV7-9 with TRBJ1-3; no firm D call. The CDR3 loop spans 12 amino acids. Trimming stripped 3 bases from V and 8 bases from J, with 8 bases between. Germline V CDR1 and CDR2: SEHNR, FQNEAQ (reference sequence). CDR3 nucleotides: TGTGCCAGCAGCTTCGCGGGAGACACCATATATTTT. Encoded protein: CASSFAGDTIYF.

The chain employs TRBV7-9 and TRBJ2-2; 9 nucleotides align to TRBD1. Germline V gene lookup returns CDR1 SEHNR and CDR2 FQNEAQ (reference sequence). The CDR3 runs to 14 residues. The V gene end was trimmed by 7 bases and the J gene end by 6 bases; junction bases not matched to a gene: 6. The CDR3 spells CASTYTGGSGELFF. As DNA, the CDR3 is TGTGCCAGCACCTATACAGGGGGCTCCGGGGAGCTGTTTTTT.

The chain combines TRBV6-1 with TRBJ2-5, with TRBD1 as a possible D gene (6 bases). CDR3 length equals 14 residues. The germline V gene encodes CDR1 MNHNS and CDR2 SASEGT. The V and J ends lost 9 bases and 1 base respectively, with 15 bases between them. CDR3 nucleotide sequence: TGTGCCAGAGGGGGTGGGCGGGTCCAAGAGACCCAGTACTTC. Its translation: CARGGGRVQETQYF.

The rearrangement links TRBV25-1 to TRBJ2-6, with 8 bases that match TRBD2. V was pared by 6 bases and J by 2 bases, with 9 bases of the junction left unmatched. Per germline, CDR1 MGHDK and CDR2 SYGVNS. This CDR3 comprises 17 residues. The CDR3 loop is CASSKRGGAPGANVLTF. In DNA form, the CDR3 reads TGTGCCAGCAGCAAACGGGGGGGGGCCCCTGGGGCCAACGTCCTGACTTTC.